Below are 20 T cell receptor beta chains sequenced from a single sample in a study of vaccination and CD4 T cells after COVID-19. Their target antigens are unknown. Researchers used the Oncomine TCR Beta short-read assay to sequence DNA from cultured CD4+ T cells. MiXCR was run by TCRdb on the PCR reads, yielding one entry per CDR3 protein. This table holds about 7,600 distinct CDR3 sequences, under 25% found once. Stated treatment: approximately nine-day PBMC culture with coronavirus spike peptide pools or control peptides (ViraFEST assay). Sample: CD4+ T cells from blood, cultured in vitro, taken after SARS-CoV-2 vaccination. The receptor set was obtained from a human donor who had recovered from COVID-19.

This chain uses TRBV11-1 with TRBJ2-7, with 11 bases matching TRBD2. Germline V lookup: CDR1 SGHAT, CDR2 FQDESV (reference sequence). The CDR3 covers 15 residues. V shed 8 bases, J shed 4 bases, and the junction held 10 bases outside the gene matches. CDR3 region: CASSRTSGGNYEQYF. The CDR3 DNA is TGTGCCAGCTCGCGAACTAGCGGGGGTAATTACGAGCAGTACTTC.

The table lists this clonotype with a few counts. The rearrangement joins TRBV7-2 to TRBJ2-2, with D possibly matching TRBD1 (5 bases). The V gene's germline CDR1 is SGHTA and CDR2 FQGNSA. This CDR3 has 14 amino acids. V lost 5 bases and J lost 6, with 13 bases in between. CDR3 coding DNA: TGTGCCAGCAGCCTCAATGGGGCGGCCGGGGAGCTGTTTTTT. Amino acid sequence: CASSLNGAAGELFF.

The V call is TRBV7-9, the J call TRBJ2-2; D is undetermined. There are 16 residues in the CDR3. The germline gives CDR1 SEHNR, CDR2 FQNEAQ (reference sequence). V lost 8 bases, J lost 0 bases, and 16 bases lay in between. This CDR3 is CASRPVGNANTGELFF. The DNA for the CDR3 is TGTGCCAGCCGACCCGTCGGTAATGCGAACACCGGGGAGCTGTTTTTT.

In this sample, this clonotype turned up a few times. The J gene is TRBJ2-7, the V gene TRBV5-5, with a possible D match to TRBD1 (6 bases). Trimming removed 0 bases at V and 4 bases at J, with 11 bases between. CDR3 length equals 14 residues. The germline V gene encodes CDR1 SGHKS and CDR2 YYEKEE (reference sequence). The CDR3 DNA is TGTGCCAGCAGCTTGGGGCAGGGGATATACGAGCAGTACTTC. This codes for CASSLGQGIYEQYF.

This clonotype counts as medium-sized. The genes are TRBV6-1 and TRBJ2-2, with D hard to call. This CDR3 comprises 15 residues. V was cut by 5 bases and J by 1 base, with 11 bases left in between. Germline V gene sequence: CDR1 MNHNS, CDR2 SASEGT. CDR3 coding DNA: TGTGCCAGCAGTCCCCGGCGGTTGAACACCGGGGAGCTGTTTTTT. It encodes CASSPRRLNTGELFF.

V gene TRBV6-5 combines with J gene TRBJ1-5; a weak D match, TRBD1 (6 bases). The V gene's germline CDR1 is MNHEY and CDR2 SVGAGI. The V gene lost 6 bases and the J gene lost 1 base, with 10 bases spanning the gap. The CDR3 sequence is 14 residues long. The CDR3 DNA reads TGTGCCAGCAGGTACGGGGGCAGCAATCAGCCCCAGCATTTT. It encodes CASRYGGSNQPQHF.

Sample share makes this clonotype medium-sized (0.01 to 0.1%). The J gene is TRBJ2-5, the V gene TRBV28; D not certain. CDR1 MDHEN and CDR2 SYDVKM come from the germline V gene. Trimming pared 6 bases from V and 5 bases from J, leaving 10 bases between. The CDR3 is 12 residues long. The CDR3: CASSLLRETQYF. CDR3 bases: TGTGCCAGCAGCCTTCTGCGGGAGACCCAGTACTTC.

This clonotype turned up a few times. V usage is TRBV7-9 and J usage is TRBJ1-1; the D is unclear. CDR1 and CDR2 (germline): SEHNR, FQNEAQ (reference sequence). Trimming left V 2 bases short and J 1 base short, with 5 bases between. There are 13 residues in the CDR3. This CDR3 reads CASSLHSNTEAFF. The CDR3 bases are TGTGCCAGCAGCTTACACTCGAACACTGAAGCTTTCTTT.

This clonotype is labeled medium-sized. The CDR3, as DNA: TGCAGTGCTAACCCCGGGACAGGGGCCCACTACGAGCAGTACTTC. This translates into CSANPGTGAHYEQYF. V is TRBV20-1 and J is TRBJ2-7; 10 nucleotides match TRBD1. This CDR3 spans 15 amino acids. Germline CDR1 is DFQATT and CDR2 is SNEGSKA (reference sequence). V was clipped by 4 bases and J by 3 bases; unmatched bases: 9.

The count of this clonotype is one. This chain links TRBV10-3 with TRBJ1-1; maybe TRBD1 (5 bases). The CDR3 runs 12 residues. Trimming took off 10 bases at V and 1 base at J, with 10 bases between the two ends. Germline V gene lookup returns CDR1 ENHRY and CDR2 SYGVKD. The CDR3 nucleotides read TGTGCCAGCGACAGTCCGAACACTGAAGCTTTCTTT. It specifies CASDSPNTEAFF.

This clonotype was counted between two and nine times. This chain uses TRBV4-2 with TRBJ2-5; TRBD2 aligns across 9 bases. This CDR3 region has 14 residues. Germline lookup yields CDR1 LGHNA and CDR2 YNFKEQ. The J segment lost 3 bases and the V segment lost 4 bases, leaving 3 bases of the junction unmatched. The CDR3 sequence is CASSPGTSKETQYF. The CDR3 coding sequence is TGTGCCAGCAGCCCCGGGACTAGCAAAGAGACCCAGTACTTC.

The chain employs TRBV6-1 and TRBJ1-1; TRBD1 matches 7 bases. In germline, CDR1 is MNHNS, CDR2 SASEGT. CDR3 length: 15 amino acids. The V segment lost 5 bases and the J segment 5 bases; nucleotides outside the gene matches: 11. CDR3 in DNA: TGTGCCAGCAGTCAAGGGGGCAGGGGGTGGACTGAAGCTTTCTTT. Its translation is CASSQGGRGWTEAFF.

The V call is TRBV19, the J call TRBJ2-6; unclear D gene. V was pared by 1 base and J by 0 bases, with 13 bases between. The CDR3 is made up of 18 amino acids. Germline V lookup: CDR1 LNHDA, CDR2 SQIVND (reference sequence). The CDR3 sequence: CASSIVGGVRSGANVLTF. In nucleotides, the CDR3 is TGTGCCAGTAGTATAGTGGGTGGGGTGCGCTCTGGGGCCAACGTCCTGACTTTC.

V and J are TRBV2 and TRBJ1-1; 7 bases match TRBD1. Germline V gene data show CDR1 as SNHLY and CDR2 as FYNNEI. The CDR3 is 17 amino acids. V was pared by 1 base and J by 1 base, with 9 bases of the junction left unmatched. CDR3 region: CASSEGMTGRGNTEAFF. The CDR3 coding sequence is TGTGCCAGCAGTGAAGGCATGACAGGGAGGGGGAACACTGAAGCTTTCTTT.

J is TRBJ2-3 and V is TRBV24-1; the D is unclear. Germline CDR1 reads KGHDR; CDR2 reads SFDVKD. There are 14 residues in the CDR3. Trimming cost V 6 bases and J 3 bases, with 12 bases left between them. The CDR3 reads CATSFGSRTDTQYF. The DNA for the CDR3 is TGTGCCACCAGTTTCGGCAGCCGGACAGATACGCAGTATTTT.

Concerning this clonotype itself: A much larger clone lies a single base off, so this may be a read error. This CDR3 is missing its conserved last phenylalanine or tryptophan, likely due to a read error. This rearrangement joins TRBV6-2 or TRBV6-3 to TRBJ2-5; tentatively, D is TRBD1 (6 bases). The CDR3 length is 15 residues. Germline lookup yields CDR1 MNHEY and CDR2 SVGEGT. DNA of the CDR3: TGTGCCAGCAGTTACGGACAGCTCCCAGGAGAGCCCCAGTACCTC. It codes for CASSYGQLPGEPQYL.

This clonotype is labeled as large (0.1 to 1%). The chain uses TRBV15 and TRBJ1-2; D is perhaps TRBD1 (5 bases). CDR3 size: 14 residues. Germline assignment: CDR1 LNHNV and CDR2 YYDKDF (reference sequence). Trimming left V 5 bases short and J 0 bases short, with 10 bases between. DNA of the CDR3: TGTGCCACCAGCGGCAGGGATCCTAACTATGGCTACACCTTC. It is translated as CATSGRDPNYGYTF.

The rearrangement links TRBV20-1 to TRBJ1-1; 7 bases are a match to TRBD1. Per germline, CDR1 DFQATT and CDR2 SNEGSKA (reference sequence). Trimming at V came to 0 bases and at J to 2 bases, leaving 3 bases not matched to a gene. The CDR3 is 14 residues long. The DNA for the CDR3 is TGCAGTGCTAGAGAGGGACAGATAAACACTGAAGCTTTCTTT. It specifies CSAREGQINTEAFF.

Only one count was recorded for this clonotype. A clone one base away is much larger, so this may be a read error. The chain couples TRBV20-1 to TRBJ1-2; 9 bases match TRBD1. There are 13 residues in the CDR3. Trimming took 7 bases from V and 5 from J; bases not matched to a gene: 8. Germline assignment: CDR1 DFQATT and CDR2 SNEGSKA (reference sequence). The CDR3 DNA is TGCAGTGTTGCCGGGACAGGGATTTATGGCTACACCTTC. It yields the protein CSVAGTGIYGYTF.

In this sample, this clonotype turned up a few times. This sequence joins TRBV28 and TRBJ2-5; D is possibly TRBD1 or TRBD2 (6 bases each). Trimming shortened V by 3 bases and J by 4 bases, and 15 bases separated the two germline ends. The CDR3 contains 15 residues. CDR1 is MDHEN, CDR2 SYDVKM, per germline. CDR3 in DNA: TGTGCCAGCAGTTTTCCGGGGGCATGGGGAGAGACCCAGTACTTC. It specifies CASSFPGAWGETQYF.